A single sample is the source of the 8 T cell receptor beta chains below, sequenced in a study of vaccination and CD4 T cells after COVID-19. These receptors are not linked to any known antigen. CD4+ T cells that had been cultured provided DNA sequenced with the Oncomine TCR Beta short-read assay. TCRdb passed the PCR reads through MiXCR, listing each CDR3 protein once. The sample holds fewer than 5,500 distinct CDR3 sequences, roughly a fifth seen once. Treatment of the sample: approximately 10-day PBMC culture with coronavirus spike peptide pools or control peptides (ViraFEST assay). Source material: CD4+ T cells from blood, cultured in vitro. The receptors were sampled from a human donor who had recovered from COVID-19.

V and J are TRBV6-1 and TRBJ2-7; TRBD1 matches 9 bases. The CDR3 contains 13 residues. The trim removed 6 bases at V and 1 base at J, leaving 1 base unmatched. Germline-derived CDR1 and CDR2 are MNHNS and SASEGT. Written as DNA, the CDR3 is TGTGCCAGCAGAGGGACAGGGTCCTACGAGCAGTACTTC. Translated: CASRGTGSYEQYF.

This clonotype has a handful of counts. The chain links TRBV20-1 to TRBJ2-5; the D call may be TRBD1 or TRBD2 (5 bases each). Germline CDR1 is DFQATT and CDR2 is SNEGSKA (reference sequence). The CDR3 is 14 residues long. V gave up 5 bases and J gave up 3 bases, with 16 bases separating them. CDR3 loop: CSASPGRLEETQYF. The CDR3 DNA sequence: TGCAGTGCTTCCCCGGGACGGTTAGAAGAGACCCAGTACTTC.

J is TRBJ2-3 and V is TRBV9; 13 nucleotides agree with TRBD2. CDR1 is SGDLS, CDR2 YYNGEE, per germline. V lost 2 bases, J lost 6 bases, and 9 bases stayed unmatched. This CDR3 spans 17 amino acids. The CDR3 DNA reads TGTGCCAGCAGCGTCACTAGCGGGGGGGCATCTTCGGATACGCAGTATTTT. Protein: CASSVTSGGASSDTQYF.

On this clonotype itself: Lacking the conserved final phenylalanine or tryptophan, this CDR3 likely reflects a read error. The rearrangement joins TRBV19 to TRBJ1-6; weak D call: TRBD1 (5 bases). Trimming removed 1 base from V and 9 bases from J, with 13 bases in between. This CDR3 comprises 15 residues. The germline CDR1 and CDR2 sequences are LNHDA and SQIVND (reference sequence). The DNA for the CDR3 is TGTGCCAGTAGTATAGCCACCCAGGGAGGTTCACCCCTCCACTCT. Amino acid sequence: CASSIATQGGSPLHS.

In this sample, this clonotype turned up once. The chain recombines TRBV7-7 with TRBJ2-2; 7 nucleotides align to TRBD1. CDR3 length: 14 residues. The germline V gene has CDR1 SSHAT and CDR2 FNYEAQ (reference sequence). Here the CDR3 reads CASRGPGGTGELFF. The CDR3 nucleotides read TGTGCTAGTAGGGGGCCTGGTGGGACCGGGGAGCTGTTTTTT.

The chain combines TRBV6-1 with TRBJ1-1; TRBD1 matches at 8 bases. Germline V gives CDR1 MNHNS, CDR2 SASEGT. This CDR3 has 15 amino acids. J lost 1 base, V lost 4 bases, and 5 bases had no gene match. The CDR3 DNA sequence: TGTGCCAGCAGTGCCCTAACAGGGGGGAACACTGAAGCTTTCTTT. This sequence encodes CASSALTGGNTEAFF.

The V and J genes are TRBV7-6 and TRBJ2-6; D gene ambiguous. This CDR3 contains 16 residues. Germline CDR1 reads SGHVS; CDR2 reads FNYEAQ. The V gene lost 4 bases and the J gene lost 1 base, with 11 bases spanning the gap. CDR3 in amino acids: CASSSFTESGANVLTF. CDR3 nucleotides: TGTGCCAGCAGCTCCTTCACGGAGTCTGGGGCCAACGTCCTGACTTTC.

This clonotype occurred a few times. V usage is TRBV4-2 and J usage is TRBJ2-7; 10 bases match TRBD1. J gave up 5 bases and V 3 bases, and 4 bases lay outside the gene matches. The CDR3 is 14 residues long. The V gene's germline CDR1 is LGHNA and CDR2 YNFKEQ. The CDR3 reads CASSHGQGGDEQYF. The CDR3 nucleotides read TGTGCCAGCAGCCATGGACAGGGGGGAGACGAGCAGTACTTC.